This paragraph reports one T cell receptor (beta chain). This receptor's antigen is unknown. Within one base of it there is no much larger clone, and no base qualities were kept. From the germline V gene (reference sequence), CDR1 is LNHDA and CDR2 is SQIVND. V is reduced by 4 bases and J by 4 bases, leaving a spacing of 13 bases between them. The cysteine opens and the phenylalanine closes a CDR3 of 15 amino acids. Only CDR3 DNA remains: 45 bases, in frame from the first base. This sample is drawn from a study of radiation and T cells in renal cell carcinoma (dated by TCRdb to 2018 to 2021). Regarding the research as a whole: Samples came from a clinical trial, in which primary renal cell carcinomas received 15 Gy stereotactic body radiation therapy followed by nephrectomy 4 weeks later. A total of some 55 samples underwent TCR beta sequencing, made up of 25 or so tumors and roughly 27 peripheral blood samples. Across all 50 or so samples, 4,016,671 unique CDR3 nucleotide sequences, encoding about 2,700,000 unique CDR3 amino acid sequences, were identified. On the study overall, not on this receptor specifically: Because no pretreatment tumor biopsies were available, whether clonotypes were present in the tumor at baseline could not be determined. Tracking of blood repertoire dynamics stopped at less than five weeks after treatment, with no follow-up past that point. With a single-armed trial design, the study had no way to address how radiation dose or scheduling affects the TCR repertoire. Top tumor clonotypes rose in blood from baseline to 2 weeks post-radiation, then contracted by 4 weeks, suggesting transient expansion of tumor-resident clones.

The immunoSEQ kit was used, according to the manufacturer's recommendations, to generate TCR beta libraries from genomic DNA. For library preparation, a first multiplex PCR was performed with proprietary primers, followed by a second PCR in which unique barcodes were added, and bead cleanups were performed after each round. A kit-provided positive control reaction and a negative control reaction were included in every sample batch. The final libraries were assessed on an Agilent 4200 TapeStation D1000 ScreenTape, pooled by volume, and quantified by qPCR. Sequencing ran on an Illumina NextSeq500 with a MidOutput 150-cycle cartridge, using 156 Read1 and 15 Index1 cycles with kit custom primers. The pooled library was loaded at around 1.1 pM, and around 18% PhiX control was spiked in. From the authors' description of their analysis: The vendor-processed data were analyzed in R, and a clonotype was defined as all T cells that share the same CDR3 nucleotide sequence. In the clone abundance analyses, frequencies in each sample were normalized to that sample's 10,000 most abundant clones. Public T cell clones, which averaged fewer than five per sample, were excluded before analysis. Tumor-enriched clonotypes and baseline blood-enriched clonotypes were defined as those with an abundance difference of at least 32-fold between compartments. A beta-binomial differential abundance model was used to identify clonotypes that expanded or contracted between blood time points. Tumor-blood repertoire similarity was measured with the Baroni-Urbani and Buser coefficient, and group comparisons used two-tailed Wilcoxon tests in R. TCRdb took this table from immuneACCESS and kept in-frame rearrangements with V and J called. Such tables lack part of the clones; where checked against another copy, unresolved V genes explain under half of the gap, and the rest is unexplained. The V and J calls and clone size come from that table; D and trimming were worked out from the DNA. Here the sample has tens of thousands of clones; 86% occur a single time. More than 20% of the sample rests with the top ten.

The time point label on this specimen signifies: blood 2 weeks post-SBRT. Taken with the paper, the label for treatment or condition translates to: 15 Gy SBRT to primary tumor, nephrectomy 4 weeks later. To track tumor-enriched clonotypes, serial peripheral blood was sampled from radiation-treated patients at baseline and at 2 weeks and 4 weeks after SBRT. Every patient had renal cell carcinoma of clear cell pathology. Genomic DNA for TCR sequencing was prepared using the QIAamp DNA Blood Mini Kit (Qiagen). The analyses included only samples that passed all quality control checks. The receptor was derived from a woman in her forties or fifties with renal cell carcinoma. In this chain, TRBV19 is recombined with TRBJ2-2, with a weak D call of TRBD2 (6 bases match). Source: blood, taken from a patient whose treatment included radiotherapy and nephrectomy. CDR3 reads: CASSNSGAGTGELFF. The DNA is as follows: TGTGCCAGTAGTAATTCGGGAGCGGGCACCGGGGAGCTGTTTTTT. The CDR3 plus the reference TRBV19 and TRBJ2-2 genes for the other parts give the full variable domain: DGGITQSPKYLFRKEGQNVTLSCEQNLNHDAMYWYRQDPGQGLRLIYYSQIVNDFQKGDIAEGYSVSREKKESFPLTVTSAQKNPTAFYLCASSNSGAGTGELFFGEGSRLTVL.